The source of this TCR beta chain is a study of blood T cells in healthy people across ages. The CDR3 sequence is 16 residues long. Germline trimming cut 1 base from V and 2 bases from J; bases unmatched to any gene: 5. Germline CDR1 is SGHTA and CDR2 is FQGNSA. At least 6.5 million PBMCs were isolated per sample. This clonotype appeared many times. Combining a sample-barcoded 5' primer with a J-beta primer mix, a second PCR ran for roughly 7 to 12 cycles. With 12 random nucleotides, a template-switch adaptor tagged each individual cDNA molecule. TCRdb re-called the 5' RACE reads through MiXCR, storing one row per CDR3 protein. The repertoire consists of about 650,000 distinct CDR3 sequences, with around 32% occurring once and the leading ten covering about 16%.

The specimen was blood. The clonotype was recovered from an elderly woman in good health. The J gene is TRBJ1-5, the V gene TRBV7-2; 7 positions match TRBD1. CDR3 in DNA: TGTGCCAGCAGCTTAGGAAGTGGACAGGGCAATCAGCCCCAGCATTTT. It codes for CASSLGSGQGNQPQHF.